This T cell receptor beta chain stems from a study of identical twins (dated by TCRdb to about 2016). For the study in its entirety: TCR alpha and beta repertoires from monozygotic twins, unrelated adults of various ages and cord blood were deep-sequenced to test whether fetal clonotypes persist. To rule out contamination, replicate twin experiments were performed at different times with different library preparation protocols.

Study-wide findings and limitations: Conclusions relied on cross-sectional statistical analysis, since the same donors could not be followed over many years. Excess twin sharing in beta out-of-frame sequences was weaker because fewer shared sequences lowered the signal-to-noise ratio. Zero-insertion analyses could be partly confounded by invariant T cells such as MAIT and iNKT, although diverse VJ usage argued against such confounding for most clonotypes. Compared with coincidental sharing between unrelated individuals, out-of-frame TCR alpha sequences shared between twins had an excess of sequences with low generation probability. In monozygotic twins, out-of-frame TCR alpha sharing was systematically underestimated by recombination models, although the models agreed with sharing between unrelated individuals. Abundant cord blood beta clonotypes had fewer insertions, young adult naive repertoires showed a similar but weaker trend, and memory repertoires showed no such trend.

The CDR3 starts with the cysteine, ends with the phenylalanine, and has 16 residues. The retained sequence is limited to the CDR3, 48 bases, with the frame set at the first base. V and J are trimmed by 7 bases and 3 bases, and the gene matches miss 14 bases of the junction. From a lookup of the germline V gene, CDR1 and CDR2 are SGHRS and YFSETQ. Only healthy Caucasian donors were included. The twin cohort consisted of three pairs of female monozygotic twins, all aged roughly 18 to 29 years. CD4+ and CD8+ T cell populations were isolated with positive isolation kits from Invitrogen. Comment on this clonotype: Which antigen it targets is not known. Base qualities are missing; no much larger clone stands one base away.

Library prep was done by 5' RACE. The data were produced on an Illumina HiSeq 2000. A universal primer binding site was introduced by template switching, and a unique molecular identifier was present in the final cDNA, enabling accurate counting of TCR cDNA molecules. Specific primers in the conserved constant-segment region were used to synthesize first-strand cDNA for TCR alpha and beta chains. To control for contamination, every cDNA library carried two barcodes: a SMART-Mk sample barcode plus Illumina barcodes. TruSeq adapter sequences, together with Illumina sample barcodes, were added in two successive PCR steps. The Illumina HiSeq platform was used with custom primers to sequence TCR alpha and beta cDNA libraries. Turning to the authors' computational methods: Unique molecular identifiers were extracted from raw reads with MiGEC, and CDR3 positions were determined with MiXCR. For each individual, recombination models were inferred using an EM algorithm with the repgenHMM and IGoR tools. The tcR package in R was used for shared clonotype analysis, with sharing normalized by the product of cloneset sizes. Out-of-frame nonproductive sequences were analyzed to study raw recombination free of thymic and clonal selection effects. The public sequencing data were trimmed at Q25 with fastp and processed into clonotypes with MiXCR by TCRdb, which kept only in-frame beta chains. Under each unique CDR3 protein, matching rows form one entry showing the most common genes and DNA. The V and J calls, along with clone size, are taken from TCRdb and not from the paper's own processing. This sample comprises hundreds of thousands of distinct CDR3 sequences, 24% of them detected only once. About 2.7% of the sample rests with the top ten.

The data also belong to a second study, concerning T cells expressing NK-cell markers. The other study reports the following: TCR beta-chain repertoires were profiled in sorted CD3+CD56+NKG2C+, CD3+CD56+NKG2C- and CD3+CD56-NKG2C+ T-cell subsets from seven or eight donors. Of the eight sequenced donors, seven were found to be HCMV-seropositive and one was found to be HCMV-seronegative. To restrict sorting to alphabetaTCR-expressing T cells, an anti-gammadeltaTCR antibody was added in several experiments. In 6 or 7 donors, the dominant CD3+CD56+NKG2C+ clonotypes ranked among the top 10 CD8+ clonotypes, making up 1.0-7.0% of CD8+ T cells. Those dominant clonotypes were again the most abundant among CD3+CD56-NKG2C+ cells in a handful of donors, at about 28.3-65%. Whether the expanded NKG2C-expressing T cell clones were specific for HCMV antigens remained unclear. All eight donors whose samples were sequenced were randomly selected healthy volunteers, three of them men and five women. A commercial ELISA kit detecting HCMV-specific IgG in serum was used to determine HCMV serostatus. Reads were demultiplexed and grouped by UMI with MIGEC, and clonotypes were assembled and quantified with MiTCR. Only TCR cDNA sequences supported by at least two reads were kept to exclude erroneous sequences. The tcR package was used for downstream repertoire analysis, and clonotypes were matched across fractions by CDR3 nucleotide sequence plus V segment. VDJmatch was used to annotate antigen specificity against VDJdb, with one amino acid substitution allowed in CDR3.

This clonotype was obtained from a woman under 30 in good health. Recombination linked TRBV5-1 to TRBJ2-3; 7 central bases correspond to TRBD2. Sequencing was performed on CD4+ T cells sorted from blood. In nucleotides, the sequence is TGCGCCAGCTACCCGGGAGTAAGCGGGACGACAGATACGCAGTATTTT. The encoded protein is CASYPGVSGTTDTQYF. Reference TRBV5-1 and TRBJ2-3 proteins supply the regions before and after the CDR3; the full variable domain is: KAGVTQTPRYLIKTRGQQVTLSCSPISGHRSVSWYQQTPGQGLQFLFEYFSETQRNKGNFPGRFSGRQFSNSRSEMNVSTLELGDSALYLCASYPGVSGTTDTQYFGPGTRLTVL.